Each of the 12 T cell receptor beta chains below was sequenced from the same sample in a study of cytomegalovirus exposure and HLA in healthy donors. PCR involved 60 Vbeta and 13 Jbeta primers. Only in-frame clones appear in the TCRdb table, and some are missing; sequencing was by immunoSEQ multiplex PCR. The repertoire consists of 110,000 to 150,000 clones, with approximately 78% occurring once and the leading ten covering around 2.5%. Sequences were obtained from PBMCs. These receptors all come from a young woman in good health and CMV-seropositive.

The DNA for the CDR3 is TGTGCCAGCAGCTCTACGGGACAGCCTGGGACCGGGGAGCTGTTTTTT. Its protein product is CASSSTGQPGTGELFF. V usage is TRBV9 and J usage is TRBJ2-2; 7 nucleotides match TRBD1. CDR1 is SGDLS, CDR2 YYNGEE, per germline. Unmatched junction bases numbered 11, after V lost 4 bases and J lost 5 bases. There are 16 residues in the CDR3.

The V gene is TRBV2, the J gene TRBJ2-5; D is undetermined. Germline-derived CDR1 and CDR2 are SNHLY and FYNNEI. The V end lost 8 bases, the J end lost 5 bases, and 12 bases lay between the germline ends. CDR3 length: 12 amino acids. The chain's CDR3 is CASGQVTETQYF. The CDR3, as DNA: TGTGCCAGCGGGCAGGTGACGGAGACCCAGTACTTC.

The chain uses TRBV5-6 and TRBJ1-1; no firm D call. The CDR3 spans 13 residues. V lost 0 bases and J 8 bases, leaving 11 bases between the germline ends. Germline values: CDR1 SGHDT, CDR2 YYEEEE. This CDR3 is CASSLGRMGEAFF. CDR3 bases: TGTGCCAGCAGCTTGGGTAGGATGGGCGAAGCTTTCTTT.

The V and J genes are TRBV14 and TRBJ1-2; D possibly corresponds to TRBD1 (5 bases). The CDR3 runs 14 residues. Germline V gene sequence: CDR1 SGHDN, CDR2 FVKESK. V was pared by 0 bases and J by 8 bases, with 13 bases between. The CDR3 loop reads CASSQDPKTDGYTF. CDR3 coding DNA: TGTGCCAGCAGCCAAGATCCAAAGACAGACGGCTACACCTTC.

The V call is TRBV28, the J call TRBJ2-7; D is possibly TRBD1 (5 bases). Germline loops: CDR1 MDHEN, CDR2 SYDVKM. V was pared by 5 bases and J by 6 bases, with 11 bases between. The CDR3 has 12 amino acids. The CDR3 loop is CASSPGIGEQYF. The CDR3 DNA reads TGTGCCAGCAGTCCAGGGATTGGCGAGCAGTACTTC.

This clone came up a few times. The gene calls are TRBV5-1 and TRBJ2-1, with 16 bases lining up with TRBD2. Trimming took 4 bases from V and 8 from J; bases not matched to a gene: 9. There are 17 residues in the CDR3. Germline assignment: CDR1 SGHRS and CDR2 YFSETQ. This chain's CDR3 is CASSLSGTSGGAHEQFF. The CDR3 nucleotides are TGCGCCAGCAGCCTGTCGGGGACTAGCGGGGGGGCCCATGAGCAGTTCTTC.

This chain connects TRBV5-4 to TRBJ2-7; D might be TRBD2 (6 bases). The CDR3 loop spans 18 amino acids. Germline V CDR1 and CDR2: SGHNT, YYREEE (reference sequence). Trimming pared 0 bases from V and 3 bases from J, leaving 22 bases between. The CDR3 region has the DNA TGTGCCAGCAGCTTGGTCAGGGCGATGCGGGGTTTGTTCTACGAGCAGTACTTC. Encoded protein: CASSLVRAMRGLFYEQYF.

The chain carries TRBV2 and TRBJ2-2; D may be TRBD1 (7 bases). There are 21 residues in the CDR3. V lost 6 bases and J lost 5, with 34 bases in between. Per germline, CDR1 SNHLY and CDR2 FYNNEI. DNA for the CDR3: TGTGCCAGCAGCGAACAAAGGACAGGAGGGGGCCCAACCCGGGGAACCGGGGAGCTGTTTTTT. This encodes CASSEQRTGGGPTRGTGELFF.

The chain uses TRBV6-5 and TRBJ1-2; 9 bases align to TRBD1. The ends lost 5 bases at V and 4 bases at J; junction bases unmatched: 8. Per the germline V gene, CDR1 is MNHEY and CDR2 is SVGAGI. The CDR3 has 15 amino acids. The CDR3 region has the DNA TGTGCCAGCAGTGCTACAGGACAGGGGAGCTATGGCTACACCTTC. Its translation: CASSATGQGSYGYTF.

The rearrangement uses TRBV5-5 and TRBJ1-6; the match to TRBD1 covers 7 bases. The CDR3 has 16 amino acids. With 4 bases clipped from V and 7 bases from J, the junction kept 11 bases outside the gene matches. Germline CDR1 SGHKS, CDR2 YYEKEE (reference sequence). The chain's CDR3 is CASSTRPGQQNSPLHF. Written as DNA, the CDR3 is TGTGCCAGCAGCACGCGGCCGGGACAGCAAAATTCACCCCTCCACTTT.

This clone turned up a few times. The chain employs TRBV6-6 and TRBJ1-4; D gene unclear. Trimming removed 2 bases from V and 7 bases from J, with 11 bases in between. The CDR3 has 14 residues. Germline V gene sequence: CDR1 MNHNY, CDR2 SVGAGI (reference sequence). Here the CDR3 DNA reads TGTGCCAGCAGTTACGGTCAGGAAAGTGAAAAACTGTTTTTT. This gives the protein CASSYGQESEKLFF.

The CDR3 DNA follows: TGTGCCATCAGAGCCCGGGACACCGGGGAGCTGTTTTTT. Translated: CAIRARDTGELFF. The genes are TRBV10-3 and TRBJ2-2; D is unclear. The CDR3 is 13 residues long. CDR1 and CDR2 from the germline V gene are ENHRY and SYGVKD. V was pared by 6 bases and J by 3 bases, with 8 bases between.